These 5 T cell receptor beta chains share one sample of origin, sequenced in a study of cytotoxic CD8 clonotypes in ibrutinib-treated CLL. Here immunoSEQ multiplex PCR was the method, and the copy in TCRdb shows in-frame clones only, minus some. The sample includes about 40,000 clones, 65% to 70% seen only once; the top ten take about 6.8%. Sequenced material: PBMCs, taken at disease progression, from a patient treated with ibrutinib. Receptor source: a human donor with chronic lymphocytic leukemia.

This clone was observed a handful of times. The chain uses TRBV7-3 and TRBJ2-1; 13 bases align to TRBD2. This CDR3 contains 15 residues. V trimming: 5 bases; J trimming: 8 bases; junction bases outside the gene matches: 6. Germline V gives CDR1 SGHTA, CDR2 FQGTGA. For the CDR3, the DNA is TGTGCCAGCAGCCGGACTAGCGGGAGTAGAGATGAGCAGTTCTTC. This encodes CASSRTSGSRDEQFF.

V and J are TRBV11-3 and TRBJ2-7; 9 bases are shared with TRBD2. Germline V CDR1 and CDR2: SGHNT, YENEEA. The CDR3 contains 15 residues. Unmatched junction bases numbered 6, after V lost 0 bases and J lost 6 bases. This chain's CDR3 is CASSLDGLAGREQYF. As DNA, the CDR3 is TGTGCCAGCAGCTTAGATGGGCTAGCGGGACGCGAGCAGTACTTC.

This clone was seen a few times. The chain employs TRBV21-1 and TRBJ1-2. TRBV21-1 is labeled a pseudogene. The CDR3 extends over 11 amino acids. The CDR3, as DNA: TGTGCCAGCAGCAAAAAGGGAGGCTACACCTTC. It translates to CASSKKGGYTF.

J is TRBJ1-4 and V is TRBV6-1, with D possibly being TRBD1 (5 bases). The V gene lost 7 bases and the J gene lost 4 bases, with 16 bases spanning the gap. The CDR3 is 15 residues long. Germline V gene lookup returns CDR1 MNHNS and CDR2 SASEGT. The CDR3 sequence: CASNPKGTHNEKLFF. CDR3 bases: TGTGCCAGCAACCCAAAAGGGACCCATAATGAAAAACTGTTTTTT.

The J gene is TRBJ2-1, the V gene TRBV9; no firm D call. With 4 bases removed from V and 12 bases from J, the gap between germline ends came to 14 bases. CDR3 size: 12 residues. Germline CDR1 and CDR2: SGDLS and YYNGEE. The CDR3 sequence is CASSPLGAGQFF. The CDR3 DNA is TGTGCCAGCAGCCCCCTCGGCGCCGGGCAGTTCTTC. The full variable domain, rest sourced from reference TRBV9 and TRBJ2-1, is DSGVTQTPKHLITATGQRVTLRCSPRSGDLSVYWYQQSLDQGLQFLIQYYNGEERAKGNILERFSAQQFPDLHSELNLSSLELGDSALYFCASSPLGAGQFFGPGTRLTVL.